This TCR beta chain was documented in a study of CD8 T cells in ankylosing spondylitis (dated 2017 in TCRdb). Regarding the complete study: T cell receptor beta repertoires were profiled in healthy donors and ankylosing spondylitis patients so that disease-linked TCR variants could be found. The full study cohort comprised about 24 ankylosing spondylitis patients and 85 to 120 healthy donors. Peripheral blood was sampled, and synovial fluid was additionally collected from ankylosing spondylitis patients.

Summary of the overall study and its limitations: The disease-linked clones had a CD8+ phenotype and were found at relatively low frequencies in peripheral blood. The disease-linked clones were reported to be significantly enriched in matched synovial fluid samples from ankylosing spondylitis patients. A TCR beta motif made up of about eight highly homologous amino acid variants appeared to be characteristic of blood from ankylosing spondylitis patients. Some motif variants had previously been reported in the synovial fluid and blood of reactive arthritis patients, which suggests shared mechanisms of disease initiation.

As regards this clonotype: It lacks a known antigen. No base-level quality is on record; no much larger clone is a single base apart.

The junction shows trimming of 5 bases on V and 9 bases on J, plus 10 bases between the germline ends. The CDR1 and CDR2 encoded by the germline V gene are SGHAT and FQNNGV. Taken from cysteine to phenylalanine, the CDR3 has 11 residues. The CDR3 DNA has 33 bases and is translated from base 1. Sequencing took place on an Illumina HiSeq 2500. Quantitative 5'-RACE with molecular barcodes was the method used to prepare the TCR beta libraries. In the authors' own workflow: A new computational method, built on a probabilistic model of VDJ rearrangement, was used to identify disease-linked TCR variants. TCRdb redid the processing of the public reads, applying fastp at Q25 and MiXCR, and retained in-frame beta chains. Rows are unified per CDR3 protein, each entry keeping the most common DNA and genes. Here the V and J calls rest on TCRdb's processing, not on the authors' analysis. This sample comprises 500,000 to 550,000 distinct CDR3 sequences, about an eighth of them detected only once. Around 7% of the sample comes from the top ten.

This sequence was found in a male donor with ankylosing spondylitis. Specimen: blood, either unsorted or a sorted T cell fraction (not recorded which). This chain is built from TRBV11-2 and TRBJ1-1, with the D gene too uncertain to name. The DNA sequence is given as TGTGCCAGCAGCCCACAGACGAAAGCTTTCTTT. Translated, it gives CASSPQTKAFF.